This T cell receptor (beta chain) was found in a study of blood T cell repertoires in COVID-19. For the study at large: Italy, Spain and the United States were the sources of the convalescent and acute COVID-19 samples. T cells, B-cell-depleted T cells, or PBMCs provided the cDNA or gDNA that served as material.

In the source study's methods: The assay estimated nucleated cells by amplifying reference gene primers. Measured with immunoSEQ multiplex PCR; TCRdb has only the in-frame clones, and not every one. The DNA was the basis for D and trimming; V, J and clone size are from that table. The sample lists roughly 110,000 clones, 75% to 95% seen once, with less than 1.5% in the top ten. V lost 6 bases, J lost 8 bases, and 20 bases lay in between. The CDR3 consists of 16 residues. The germline V gene encodes CDR1 SNHLY and CDR2 FYNNEI. V and J are TRBV2 and TRBJ1-6, with D unresolved. The material sequenced was peripheral blood. This TCR was recovered from a woman in her twenties or thirties with acute or convalescent COVID-19. The CDR3 is CASRDDPGSLDSPLHF. In DNA, the CDR3 is TGTGCCAGCAGGGACGATCCCGGGAGTTTGGATTCACCCCTCCACTTT.